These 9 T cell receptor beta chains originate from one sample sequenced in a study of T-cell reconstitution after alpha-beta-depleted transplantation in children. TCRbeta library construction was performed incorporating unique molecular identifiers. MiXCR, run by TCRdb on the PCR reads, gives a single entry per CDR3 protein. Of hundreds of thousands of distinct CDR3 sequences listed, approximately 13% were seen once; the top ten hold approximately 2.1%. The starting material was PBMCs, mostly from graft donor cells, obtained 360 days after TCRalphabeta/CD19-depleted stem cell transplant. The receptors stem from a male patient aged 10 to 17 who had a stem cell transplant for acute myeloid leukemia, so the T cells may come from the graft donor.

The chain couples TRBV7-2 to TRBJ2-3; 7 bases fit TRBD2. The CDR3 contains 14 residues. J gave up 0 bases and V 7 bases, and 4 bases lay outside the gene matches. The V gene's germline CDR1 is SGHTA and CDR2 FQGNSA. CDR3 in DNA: TGTGCCAGCACCTCTAGCGGTAGCACAGATACGCAGTATTTT. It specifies CASTSSGSTDTQYF.

CDR3: CASSQLADSTGELFF. CDR3 sequence (DNA): TGCGCCAGCAGCCAATTAGCGGATTCGACCGGGGAGCTGTTTTTT. The rearrangement joins TRBV4-3 to TRBJ2-2; D is perhaps TRBD2 (6 bases). Per germline, CDR1 LGHNA and CDR2 YSLEER. There are 15 residues in the CDR3. V lost 2 bases and J lost 5, with 12 bases in between.

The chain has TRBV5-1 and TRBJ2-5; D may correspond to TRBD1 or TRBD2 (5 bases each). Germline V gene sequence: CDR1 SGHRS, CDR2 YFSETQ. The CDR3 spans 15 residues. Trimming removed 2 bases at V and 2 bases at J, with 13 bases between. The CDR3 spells CASSFGTQGQETQYF. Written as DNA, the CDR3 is TGCGCCAGCAGCTTCGGGACCCAGGGACAAGAGACCCAGTACTTC.

The CDR3 DNA sequence: TGCGCCAGCAGCCAAGGGATTCCGGGACAATTCACAGATACGCAGTATTTT. Translated: CASSQGIPGQFTDTQYF. The chain employs TRBV4-3 and TRBJ2-3; D is possibly TRBD1 (6 bases). Germline V gene data show CDR1 as LGHNA and CDR2 as YSLEER. The germline V and J ends were trimmed by 1 base and 2 bases, with 16 bases remaining between them. The CDR3 is 17 amino acids.

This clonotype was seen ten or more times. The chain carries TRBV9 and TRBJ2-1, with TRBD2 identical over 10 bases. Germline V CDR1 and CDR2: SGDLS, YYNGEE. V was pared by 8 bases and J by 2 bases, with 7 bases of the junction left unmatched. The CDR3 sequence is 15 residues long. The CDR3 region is CASNIAGGPYNEQFF. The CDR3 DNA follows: TGTGCCAGTAACATAGCGGGAGGCCCCTACAATGAGCAGTTCTTC.

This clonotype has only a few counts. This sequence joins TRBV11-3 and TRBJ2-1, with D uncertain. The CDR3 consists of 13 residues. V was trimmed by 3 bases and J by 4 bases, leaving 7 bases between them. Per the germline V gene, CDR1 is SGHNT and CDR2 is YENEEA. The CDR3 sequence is CASSLHNYNEQFF. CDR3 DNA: TGTGCCAGCAGCTTGCACAATTACAATGAGCAGTTCTTC. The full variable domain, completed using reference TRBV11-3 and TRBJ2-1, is EAGVVQSPRYKIIEKKQPVAFWCNPISGHNTLYWYLQNLGQGPELLIRYENEEAVDDSQLPKDRFSAERLKGVDSTLKIQPAELGDSAVYLCASSLHNYNEQFFGPGTRLTVL.

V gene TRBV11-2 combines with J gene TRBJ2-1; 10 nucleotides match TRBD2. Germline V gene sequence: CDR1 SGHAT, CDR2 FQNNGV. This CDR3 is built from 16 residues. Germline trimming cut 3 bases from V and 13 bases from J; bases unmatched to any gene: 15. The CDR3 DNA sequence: TGTGCCAGCAGCTTCCTGACTAGCGGGCCCATAAACAAACAGTTCTTC. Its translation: CASSFLTSGPINKQFF.

The CDR3 DNA sequence: TGTGCCAGCAGTACTGGGCCAGAAAACTATGGCTACACCTTC. It is translated as CASSTGPENYGYTF. This chain uses TRBV27 with TRBJ1-2; D uncertain. There are 14 residues in the CDR3. From germline, CDR1 is MNHEY and CDR2 SMNVEV (reference sequence). Trimming cost V 5 bases and J 2 bases, with 12 bases left between them.

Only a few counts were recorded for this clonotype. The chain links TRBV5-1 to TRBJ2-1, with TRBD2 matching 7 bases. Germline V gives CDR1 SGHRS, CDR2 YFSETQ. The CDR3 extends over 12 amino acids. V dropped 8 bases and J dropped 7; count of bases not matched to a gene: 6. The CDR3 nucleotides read TGCGCCAGTTGGGACGGGGGGAATGAGCAGTTCTTC. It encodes CASWDGGNEQFF.